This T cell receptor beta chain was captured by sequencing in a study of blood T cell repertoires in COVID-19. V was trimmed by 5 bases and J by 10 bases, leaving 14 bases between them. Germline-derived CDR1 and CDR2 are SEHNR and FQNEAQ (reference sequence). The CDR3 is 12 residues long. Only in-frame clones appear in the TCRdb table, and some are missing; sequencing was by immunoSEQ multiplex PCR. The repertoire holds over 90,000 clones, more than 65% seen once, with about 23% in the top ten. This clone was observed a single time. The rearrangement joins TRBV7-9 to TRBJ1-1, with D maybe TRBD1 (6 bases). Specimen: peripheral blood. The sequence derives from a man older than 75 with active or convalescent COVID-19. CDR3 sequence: CASSPAGGAAFF. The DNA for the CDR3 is TGTGCCAGCAGCCCAGCCGGGGGGGCAGCTTTCTTT.